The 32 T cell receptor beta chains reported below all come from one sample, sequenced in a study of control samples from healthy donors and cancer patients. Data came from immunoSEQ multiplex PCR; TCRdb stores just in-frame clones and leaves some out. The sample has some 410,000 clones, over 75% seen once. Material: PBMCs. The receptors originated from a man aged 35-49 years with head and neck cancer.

The CDR3 DNA is TGTGCCAGCAGTTACCGACAGCCCGGGACACCCACTGAAGCTTTCTTT. This translates into CASSYRQPGTPTEAFF. V usage is TRBV27 and J usage is TRBJ1-1; D perhaps matches TRBD1 (6 bases). This CDR3 is 16 amino acids long. The germline V gene encodes CDR1 MNHEY and CDR2 SMNVEV (reference sequence). Trimming cost V 4 bases and J 4 bases, with 19 bases left between them.

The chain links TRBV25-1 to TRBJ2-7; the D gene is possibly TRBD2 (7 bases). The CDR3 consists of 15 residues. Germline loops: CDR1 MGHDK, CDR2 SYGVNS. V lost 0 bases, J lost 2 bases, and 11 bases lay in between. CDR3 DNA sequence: TGTGCCAGCAGTGAATATGGGGGGGGCCCCTACGAGCAGTACTTC. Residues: CASSEYGGGPYEQYF.

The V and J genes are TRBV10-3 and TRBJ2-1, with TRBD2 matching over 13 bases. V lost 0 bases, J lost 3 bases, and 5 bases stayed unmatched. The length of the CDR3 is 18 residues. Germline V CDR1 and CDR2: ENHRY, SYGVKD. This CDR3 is CAISESGTSGNYYNEQFF. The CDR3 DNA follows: TGTGCCATCAGTGAGTCAGGGACTAGCGGGAATTACTACAATGAGCAGTTCTTC.

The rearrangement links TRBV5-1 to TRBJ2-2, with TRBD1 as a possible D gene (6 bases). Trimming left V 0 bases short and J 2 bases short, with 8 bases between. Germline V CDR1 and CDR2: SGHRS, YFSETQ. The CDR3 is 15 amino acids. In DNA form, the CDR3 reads TGCGCCAGCAGCTTGGTACAGGGTAACACCGGGGAGCTGTTTTTT. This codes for CASSLVQGNTGELFF. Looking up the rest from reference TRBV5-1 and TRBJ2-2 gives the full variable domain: KAGVTQTPRYLIKTRGQQVTLSCSPISGHRSVSWYQQTPGQGLQFLFEYFSETQRNKGNFPGRFSGRQFSNSRSEMNVSTLELGDSALYLCASSLVQGNTGELFFGEGSRLTVL.

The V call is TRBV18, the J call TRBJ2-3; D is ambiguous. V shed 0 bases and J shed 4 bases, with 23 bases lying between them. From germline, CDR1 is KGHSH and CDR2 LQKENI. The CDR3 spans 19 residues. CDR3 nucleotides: TGTGCCAGCTCACCACCGGCGTATGGACCTCAGCCCTCCTCAGATACGCAGTATTTT. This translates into CASSPPAYGPQPSSDTQYF.

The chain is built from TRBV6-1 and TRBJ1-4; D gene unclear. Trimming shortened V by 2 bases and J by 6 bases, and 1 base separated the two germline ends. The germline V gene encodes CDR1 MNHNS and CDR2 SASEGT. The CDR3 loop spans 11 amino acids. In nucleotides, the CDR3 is TGTGCCAGCAGTGAATATGAAAAACTGTTTTTT. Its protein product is CASSEYEKLFF.

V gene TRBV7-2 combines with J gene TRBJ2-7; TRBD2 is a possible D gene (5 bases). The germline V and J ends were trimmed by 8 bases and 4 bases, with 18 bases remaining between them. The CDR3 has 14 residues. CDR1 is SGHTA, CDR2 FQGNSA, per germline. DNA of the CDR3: TGTGCCAGCGGCCTCTTAGGGAGCCTTTACGAGCAGTACTTC. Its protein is CASGLLGSLYEQYF.

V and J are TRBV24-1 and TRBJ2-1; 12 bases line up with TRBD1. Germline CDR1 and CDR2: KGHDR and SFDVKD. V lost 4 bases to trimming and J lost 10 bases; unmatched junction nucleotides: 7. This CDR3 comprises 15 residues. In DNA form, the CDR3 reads TGTGCCACCAGTGACCCGGGACAGGGGGCTCGGGAGCAGTTCTTC. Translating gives CATSDPGQGAREQFF.

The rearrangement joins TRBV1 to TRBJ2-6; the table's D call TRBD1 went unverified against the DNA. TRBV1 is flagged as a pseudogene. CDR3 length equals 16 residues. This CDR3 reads CTRSTGEVSGANALTF. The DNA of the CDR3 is TGCACCAGATCGACAGGGGAGGTCTCTGGGGCCAACGCCCTGACTTTC.

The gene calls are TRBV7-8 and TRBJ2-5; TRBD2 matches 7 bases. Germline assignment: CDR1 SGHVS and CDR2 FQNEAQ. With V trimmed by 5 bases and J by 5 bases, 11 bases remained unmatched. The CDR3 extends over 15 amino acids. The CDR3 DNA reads TGTGCCAGCAGCCTCCCTTTGGGAGGGCAGGAGACCCAGTACTTC. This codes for CASSLPLGGQETQYF.

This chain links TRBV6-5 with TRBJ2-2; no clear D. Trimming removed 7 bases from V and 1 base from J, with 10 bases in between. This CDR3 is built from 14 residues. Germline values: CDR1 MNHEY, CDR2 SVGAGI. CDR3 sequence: CASISAENTGELFF. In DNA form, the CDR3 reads TGTGCCAGCATTTCTGCGGAGAACACCGGGGAGCTGTTTTTT.

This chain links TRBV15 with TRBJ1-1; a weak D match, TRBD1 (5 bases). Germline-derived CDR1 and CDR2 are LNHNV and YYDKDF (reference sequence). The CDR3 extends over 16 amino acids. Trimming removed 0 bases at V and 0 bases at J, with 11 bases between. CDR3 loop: CATSRDYGHLNTEAFF. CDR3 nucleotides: TGTGCCACCAGCAGAGACTATGGACACTTGAACACTGAAGCTTTCTTT. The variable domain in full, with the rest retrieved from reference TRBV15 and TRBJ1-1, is DAMVIQNPRYQVTQFGKPVTLSCSQTLNHNVMYWYQQKSSQAPKLLFHYYDKDFNNEADTPDNFQSRRPNTSFCFLDIRSPGLGDTAMYLCATSRDYGHLNTEAFFGQGTRLTVV.

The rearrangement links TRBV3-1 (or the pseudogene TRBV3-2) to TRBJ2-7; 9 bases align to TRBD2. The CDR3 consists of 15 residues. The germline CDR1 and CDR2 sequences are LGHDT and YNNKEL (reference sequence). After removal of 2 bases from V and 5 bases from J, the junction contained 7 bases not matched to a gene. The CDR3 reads CASSQLAGRPDEQYF. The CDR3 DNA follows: TGTGCCAGCAGCCAACTAGCGGGGAGGCCCGACGAGCAGTACTTC.

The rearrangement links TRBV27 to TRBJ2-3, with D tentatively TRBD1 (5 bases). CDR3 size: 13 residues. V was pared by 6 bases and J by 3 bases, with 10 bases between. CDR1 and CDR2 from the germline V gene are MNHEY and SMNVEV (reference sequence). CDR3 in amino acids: CASRQGGTDTQYF. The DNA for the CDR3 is TGTGCCAGCAGGCAGGGCGGTACAGATACGCAGTATTTT.

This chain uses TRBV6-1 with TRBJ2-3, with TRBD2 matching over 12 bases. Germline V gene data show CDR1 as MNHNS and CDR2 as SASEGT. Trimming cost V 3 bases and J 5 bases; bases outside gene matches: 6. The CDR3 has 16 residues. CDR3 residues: CASSESSGRAVDTQYF. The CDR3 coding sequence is TGTGCCAGCAGTGAGTCTAGCGGGAGGGCCGTAGATACGCAGTATTTT.

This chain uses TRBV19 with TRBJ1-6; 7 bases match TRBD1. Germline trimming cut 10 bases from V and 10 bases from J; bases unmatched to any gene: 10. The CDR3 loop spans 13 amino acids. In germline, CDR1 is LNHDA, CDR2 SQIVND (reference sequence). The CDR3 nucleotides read TGTGCCACCGCGGGGGACAGACTCTCACCCCTCCACTTT. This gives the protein CATAGDRLSPLHF. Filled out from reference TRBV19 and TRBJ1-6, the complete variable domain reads DGGITQSPKYLFRKEGQNVTLSCEQNLNHDAMYWYRQDPGQGLRLIYYSQIVNDFQKGDIAEGYSVSREKKESFPLTVTSAQKNPTAFYLCATAGDRLSPLHFGNGTRLTVT.

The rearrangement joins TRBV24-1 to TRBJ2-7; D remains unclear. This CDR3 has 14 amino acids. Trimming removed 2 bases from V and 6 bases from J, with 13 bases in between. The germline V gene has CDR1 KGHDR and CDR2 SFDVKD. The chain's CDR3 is CATSDSPRFCEQYF. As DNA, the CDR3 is TGTGCCACCAGTGATTCGCCTCGATTTTGCGAGCAGTACTTC.

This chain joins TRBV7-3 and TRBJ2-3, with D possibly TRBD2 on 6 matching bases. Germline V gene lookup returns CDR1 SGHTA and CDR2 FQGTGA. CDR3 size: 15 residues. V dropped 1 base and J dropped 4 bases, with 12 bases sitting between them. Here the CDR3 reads CASSLIAGMADTQYF. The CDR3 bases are TGTGCCAGCAGCTTAATCGCGGGAATGGCAGATACGCAGTATTTT.

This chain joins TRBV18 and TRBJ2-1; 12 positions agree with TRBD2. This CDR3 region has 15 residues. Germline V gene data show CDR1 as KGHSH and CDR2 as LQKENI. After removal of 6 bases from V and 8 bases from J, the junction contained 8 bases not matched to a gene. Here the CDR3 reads CASSPPTSGRYEQFF. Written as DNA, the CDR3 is TGTGCCAGCTCGCCGCCGACTAGCGGGAGATATGAGCAGTTCTTC.

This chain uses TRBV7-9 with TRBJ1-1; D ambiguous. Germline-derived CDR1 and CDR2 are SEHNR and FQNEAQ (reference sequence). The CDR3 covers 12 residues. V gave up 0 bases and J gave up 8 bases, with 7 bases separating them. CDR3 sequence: CASSLAGLEAFF. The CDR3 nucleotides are TGTGCCAGCAGCTTAGCTGGTTTAGAAGCTTTCTTT.

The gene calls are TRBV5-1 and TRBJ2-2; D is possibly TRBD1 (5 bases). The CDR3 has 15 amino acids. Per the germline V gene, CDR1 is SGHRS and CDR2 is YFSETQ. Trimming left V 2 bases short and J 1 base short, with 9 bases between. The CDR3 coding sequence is TGCGCCAGCAGCTTAGGACACCAGAACACCGGGGAGCTGTTTTTT. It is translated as CASSLGHQNTGELFF. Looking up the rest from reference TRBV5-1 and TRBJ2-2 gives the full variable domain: KAGVTQTPRYLIKTRGQQVTLSCSPISGHRSVSWYQQTPGQGLQFLFEYFSETQRNKGNFPGRFSGRQFSNSRSEMNVSTLELGDSALYLCASSLGHQNTGELFFGEGSRLTVL.

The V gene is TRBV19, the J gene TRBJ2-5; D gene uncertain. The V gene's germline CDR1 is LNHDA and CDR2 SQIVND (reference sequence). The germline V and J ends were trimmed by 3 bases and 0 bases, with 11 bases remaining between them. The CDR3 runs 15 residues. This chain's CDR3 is CASSINHANQETQYF. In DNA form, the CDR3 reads TGTGCCAGTAGTATCAATCACGCTAACCAAGAGACCCAGTACTTC. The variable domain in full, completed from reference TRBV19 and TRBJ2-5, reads DGGITQSPKYLFRKEGQNVTLSCEQNLNHDAMYWYRQDPGQGLRLIYYSQIVNDFQKGDIAEGYSVSREKKESFPLTVTSAQKNPTAFYLCASSINHANQETQYFGPGTRLLVL.

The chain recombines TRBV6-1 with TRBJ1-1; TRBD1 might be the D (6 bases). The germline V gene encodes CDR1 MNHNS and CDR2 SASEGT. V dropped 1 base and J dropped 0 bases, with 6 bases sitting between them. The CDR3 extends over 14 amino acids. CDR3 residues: CASSEGGLNTEAFF. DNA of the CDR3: TGTGCCAGCAGTGAAGGGGGGCTGAACACTGAAGCTTTCTTT.

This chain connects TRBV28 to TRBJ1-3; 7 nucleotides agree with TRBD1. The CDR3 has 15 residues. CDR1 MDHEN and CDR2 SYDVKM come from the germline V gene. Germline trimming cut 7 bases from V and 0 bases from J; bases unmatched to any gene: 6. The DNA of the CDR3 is TGTGCCAGCAACAGGGGCACGAGCTCTGGAAACACCATATATTTT. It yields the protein CASNRGTSSGNTIYF.

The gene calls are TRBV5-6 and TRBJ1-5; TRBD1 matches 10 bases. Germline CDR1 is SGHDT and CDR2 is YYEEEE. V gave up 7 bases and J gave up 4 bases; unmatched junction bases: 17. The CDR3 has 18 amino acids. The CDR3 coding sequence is TGTGCCAGCGGAACATGGGGGACAGGGGCGACAGGTAATCAGCCCCAGCATTTT. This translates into CASGTWGTGATGNQPQHF.

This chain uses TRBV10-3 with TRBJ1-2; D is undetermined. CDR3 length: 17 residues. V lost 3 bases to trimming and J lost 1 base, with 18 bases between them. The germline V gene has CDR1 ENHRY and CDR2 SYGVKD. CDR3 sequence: CAISDPYIGNVNYGYTF. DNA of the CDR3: TGTGCCATCAGTGACCCTTACATCGGGAACGTTAACTATGGCTACACCTTC.

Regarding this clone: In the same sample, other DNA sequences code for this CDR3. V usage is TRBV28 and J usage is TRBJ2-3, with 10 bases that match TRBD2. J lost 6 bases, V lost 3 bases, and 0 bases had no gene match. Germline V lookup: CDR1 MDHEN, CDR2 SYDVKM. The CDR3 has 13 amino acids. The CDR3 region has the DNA TGTGCCAGCAGTTTTAGCGGGAGGGATACGCAGTATTTT. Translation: CASSFSGRDTQYF.

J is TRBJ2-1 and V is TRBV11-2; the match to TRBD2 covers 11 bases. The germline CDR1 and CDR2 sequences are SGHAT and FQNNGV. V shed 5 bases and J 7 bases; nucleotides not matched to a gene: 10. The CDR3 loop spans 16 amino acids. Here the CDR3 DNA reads TGTGCCAGCAGCCCCTTAGCGGGAGGGTTCAAAAATGAGCAGTTCTTC. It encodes CASSPLAGGFKNEQFF. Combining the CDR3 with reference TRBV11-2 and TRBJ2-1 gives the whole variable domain EAGVAQSPRYKIIEKRQSVAFWCNPISGHATLYWYQQILGQGPKLLIQFQNNGVVDDSQLPKDRFSAERLKGVDSTLKIQPAKLEDSAVYLCASSPLAGGFKNEQFFGPGTRLTVL.

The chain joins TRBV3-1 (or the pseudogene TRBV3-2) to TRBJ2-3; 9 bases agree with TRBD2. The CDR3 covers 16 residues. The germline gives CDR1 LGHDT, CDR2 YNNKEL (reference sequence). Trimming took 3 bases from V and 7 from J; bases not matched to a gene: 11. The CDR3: CASSQEVAGAFHTQYF. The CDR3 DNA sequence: TGTGCCAGCAGCCAGGAAGTAGCGGGGGCGTTTCATACGCAGTATTTT.

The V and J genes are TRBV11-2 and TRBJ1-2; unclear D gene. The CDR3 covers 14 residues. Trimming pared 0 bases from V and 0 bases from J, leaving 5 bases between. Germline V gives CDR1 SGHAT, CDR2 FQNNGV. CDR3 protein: CASSLDGANYGYTF. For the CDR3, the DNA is TGTGCCAGCAGCTTAGACGGAGCTAACTATGGCTACACCTTC.

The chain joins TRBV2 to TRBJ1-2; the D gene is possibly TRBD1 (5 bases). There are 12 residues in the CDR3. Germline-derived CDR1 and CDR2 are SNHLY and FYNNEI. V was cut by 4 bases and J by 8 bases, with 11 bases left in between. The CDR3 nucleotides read TGTGCCAGCAGTGTGCAGGGCTGGGGCTACACCTTC. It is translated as CASSVQGWGYTF. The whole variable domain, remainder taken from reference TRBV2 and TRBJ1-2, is EPEVTQTPSHQVTQMGQEVILRCVPISNHLYFYWYRQILGQKVEFLVSFYNNEISEKSEIFDDQFSVERPDGSNFTLKIRSTKLEDSAMYFCASSVQGWGYTFGSGTRLTVV.

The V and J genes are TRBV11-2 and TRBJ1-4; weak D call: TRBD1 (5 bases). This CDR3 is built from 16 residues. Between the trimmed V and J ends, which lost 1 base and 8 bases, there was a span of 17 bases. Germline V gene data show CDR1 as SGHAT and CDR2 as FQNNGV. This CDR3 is CASSLVGSGPSEKLFF. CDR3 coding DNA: TGTGCCAGCAGCTTAGTTGGCTCAGGGCCTAGCGAAAAACTGTTTTTT.